The 21 T cell receptor beta chains listed next were all sequenced from one sample in a study of T cell responses to AZD1222 COVID-19 vaccine. Sequencing used immunoSEQ multiplex PCR; TCRdb keeps in-frame clones, though not all of them. Of under 200,000 clones in the sample, about 94% were seen once. The source was peripheral blood, collected on day 0 of AZD1222 vaccination. These receptors were collected from an adult in good health.

The chain links TRBV5-4 to TRBJ1-3; D may be TRBD1 (6 bases). Germline CDR1 and CDR2: SGHNT and YYREEE (reference sequence). The CDR3 sequence is 14 residues long. Trimming removed 5 bases at V and 4 bases at J, with 13 bases between. In nucleotides, the CDR3 is TGTGCCAGCAGGCCTCAGGGGAGCGGAAACACCATATATTTT. Amino acids: CASRPQGSGNTIYF.

This clone was observed a handful of times. The junction departs from germline at one end; a sequencing error may be responsible. V gene TRBV6-5 combines with J gene TRBJ2-7, with D perhaps given as TRBD1 or TRBD2 (5 bases each). Germline CDR1 and CDR2: MNHEY and SVGAGI. The CDR3 is 14 amino acids. In DNA form, the CDR3 reads TGTGCCAGCAGGGAGCCGGGACCCCCCTATGAGCAGTACTTC. Translation: CASREPGPPYEQYF.

V gene TRBV4-2 combines with J gene TRBJ1-1; no clear D. CDR1 is LGHNA and CDR2 is YNFKEQ in the germline V gene. The length of the CDR3 is 14 residues. V was cut by 1 base and J by 4 bases, with 10 bases left in between. As DNA, the CDR3 is TGTGCCAGCAGCCAAGGTGGAGGGCCCACTGAAGCTTTCTTT. This gives the protein CASSQGGGPTEAFF.

The chain has TRBV10-3 and TRBJ1-4; D uncertain. Germline assignment: CDR1 ENHRY and CDR2 SYGVKD. The length of the CDR3 is 12 residues. V lost 8 bases and J lost 3, with 7 bases in between. The CDR3 here is CAIGMSNEKLFF. The DNA of the CDR3 is TGTGCCATCGGGATGTCTAATGAAAAACTGTTTTTT.

The chain employs TRBV11-3 and TRBJ2-7, with TRBD1 identical over 11 bases. CDR3 length: 14 amino acids. Trimming cost V 3 bases and J 5 bases; bases outside gene matches: 3. Germline V gives CDR1 SGHNT, CDR2 YENEEA. In DNA form, the CDR3 reads TGTGCCAGCAGCTTGGGACAGGGGGTGGACGAGCAGTACTTC. Residues: CASSLGQGVDEQYF.

Concerning this clone itself: The sample contains more than one DNA sequence encoding this CDR3. The chain couples TRBV3-1 (or the pseudogene TRBV3-2) to TRBJ1-5; D not resolved. Between the trimmed V and J ends, which lost 1 base and 0 bases, there was a span of 7 bases. Germline CDR1 LGHDT, CDR2 YNNKEL (reference sequence). The CDR3 contains 15 residues. CDR3 sequence (DNA): TGTGCCAGCAGCCAAGGGGGATATAGCAATCAGCCCCAGCATTTT. Amino acid sequence: CASSQGGYSNQPQHF.

This sequence joins TRBV29-1 and TRBJ2-1, with a weak D call TRBD2 (6 bases). The CDR3 totals 15 residues. Trimming stripped 4 bases from V and 0 bases from J, with 13 bases between. Germline V gene lookup returns CDR1 SQVTM and CDR2 ANQGSEA. The CDR3 DNA follows: TGCAGCGTTGTACTAGCCGTCAGCTCCTACAATGAGCAGTTCTTC. Translated, it gives CSVVLAVSSYNEQFF.

This chain uses TRBV5-1 with TRBJ2-7; weak D call: TRBD1 (6 bases). This CDR3 is 14 amino acids long. Trimming left V 3 bases short and J 1 base short, with 11 bases between. Per the germline V gene, CDR1 is SGHRS and CDR2 is YFSETQ. CDR3: CASSWGQGSYEQYF. The DNA for the CDR3 is TGCGCCAGCAGCTGGGGTCAGGGGTCCTACGAGCAGTACTTC.

This chain connects TRBV28 to TRBJ2-7; the match to TRBD2 covers 8 bases. CDR1 and CDR2 (germline): MDHEN, SYDVKM. J lost 2 bases, V lost 10 bases, and 7 bases had no gene match. The CDR3 runs 13 residues. The CDR3 spells CAIRHSGTYEQYF. CDR3 coding DNA: TGTGCCATTAGACATAGCGGGACCTACGAGCAGTACTTC.

The rearrangement links TRBV5-4 to TRBJ1-1; D may be TRBD1 (5 bases). V lost 6 bases and J 2 bases, leaving 11 bases between the germline ends. This CDR3 comprises 13 residues. Germline assignment: CDR1 SGHNT and CDR2 YYREEE (reference sequence). The CDR3 coding sequence is TGTGCCAGCAACCAGGGTATTAACACTGAAGCTTTCTTT. It yields the protein CASNQGINTEAFF.

The rearrangement joins TRBV12-5 to TRBJ2-1; D gene ambiguous. Germline assignment: CDR1 LGHNT and CDR2 FRNRAP. The CDR3 extends over 16 amino acids. Between the trimmed V and J ends, which lost 1 base and 1 base, there was a span of 11 bases. CDR3 coding DNA: TGTGCTAGTGGTTTGGGGGTTGGTATGTCCTACAATGAGCAGTTCTTC. Translation gives CASGLGVGMSYNEQFF.

The chain combines TRBV5-6 with TRBJ2-7; D gene uncertain. There are 14 residues in the CDR3. Germline loops: CDR1 SGHDT, CDR2 YYEEEE. Trimming removed 0 bases from V and 0 bases from J, with 7 bases in between. The CDR3 sequence: CASSLGSSSYEQYF. The CDR3 DNA sequence: TGTGCCAGCAGCTTGGGGAGTAGCTCCTACGAGCAGTACTTC.

This chain connects TRBV5-1 to TRBJ1-1; D perhaps matches TRBD1 (6 bases). CDR1 is SGHRS and CDR2 is YFSETQ in the germline V gene. Between the trimmed V and J ends, which lost 6 bases and 3 bases, there was a span of 12 bases. The CDR3 runs 13 residues. This chain's CDR3 is CASKARTDTEAFF. DNA for the CDR3: TGCGCCAGCAAGGCGAGGACAGACACTGAAGCTTTCTTT. Based on the CDR3 plus reference TRBV5-1 and TRBJ1-1, the full variable domain is KAGVTQTPRYLIKTRGQQVTLSCSPISGHRSVSWYQQTPGQGLQFLFEYFSETQRNKGNFPGRFSGRQFSNSRSEMNVSTLELGDSALYLCASKARTDTEAFFGQGTRLTVV.

CDR3 sequence: CASSLGQGRATNEKLFF. The CDR3 DNA follows: TGCGCCAGCAGCTTGGGCCAGGGCCGCGCAACTAATGAAAAACTGTTTTTT. V gene TRBV5-1 combines with J gene TRBJ1-4; tentative D call: TRBD1 (5 bases). The CDR3 length is 17 residues. Trimming removed 0 bases from V and 0 bases from J, with 12 bases in between. Germline V CDR1 and CDR2: SGHRS, YFSETQ.

The rearrangement links TRBV5-4 to TRBJ2-2, with a possible D match to TRBD2 (5 bases). Germline CDR1 SGHNT, CDR2 YYREEE (reference sequence). Trimming pared 5 bases from V and 8 bases from J, leaving 16 bases between. The CDR3 covers 14 residues. The CDR3 region is CASRSGDELGELFF. The CDR3 DNA sequence: TGTGCCAGCAGGAGCGGAGATGAGCTTGGGGAGCTGTTTTTT.

This clone was observed a single time. V usage is TRBV9 and J usage is TRBJ2-5; perhaps TRBD2 as D (5 bases). The CDR3 consists of 13 residues. Germline CDR1 SGDLS, CDR2 YYNGEE. V was trimmed by 0 bases and J by 2 bases, leaving 5 bases between them. The CDR3 region is CASSVAGQETQYF. In DNA, the CDR3 is TGTGCCAGCAGCGTAGCGGGGCAAGAGACCCAGTACTTC.

The J gene is TRBJ1-1, the V gene TRBV9, with 7 bases aligning to TRBD1. V was pared by 4 bases and J by 4 bases, with 10 bases of the junction left unmatched. Germline CDR1 and CDR2: SGDLS and YYNGEE. The length of the CDR3 is 15 residues. As DNA, the CDR3 is TGTGCCAGCAGCACGCGACAGGGCGTGAGCACTGAAGCTTTCTTT. Its protein product is CASSTRQGVSTEAFF.

This clone has just one count. The V call is TRBV5-4, the J call TRBJ2-7; the D gene is possibly TRBD2 (5 bases). From germline, CDR1 is SGHNT and CDR2 YYREEE (reference sequence). CDR3 length: 14 residues. V lost 0 bases, J lost 6 bases, and 13 bases lay in between. CDR3 nucleotides: TGTGCCAGCAGCTTGGAGCTAGCCGCCTCCGAGCAGTACTTC. It is translated as CASSLELAASEQYF.

The rearrangement uses TRBV7-9 and TRBJ1-6; D might be TRBD1 (6 bases). The germline V gene encodes CDR1 SEHNR and CDR2 FQNEAQ (reference sequence). The CDR3 runs 15 residues. V lost 5 bases, J lost 5 bases, and 13 bases lay in between. The DNA of the CDR3 is TGTGCCAGCAGCCCAAGGACAGTAAATAATTCACCCCTCCACTTT. This encodes CASSPRTVNNSPLHF.

The chain has TRBV29-1 and TRBJ2-5; TRBD2 is a possible D gene (5 bases). This CDR3 region has 14 residues. Germline lookup yields CDR1 SQVTM and CDR2 ANQGSEA. V was pared by 1 base and J by 2 bases, with 11 bases between. CDR3 residues: CSVEGGFLQETQYF. In nucleotides, the CDR3 is TGCAGCGTTGAAGGAGGGTTCTTACAAGAGACCCAGTACTTC.

This sequence joins TRBV11-2 and TRBJ2-2, with unresolved D. Trimming shortened V by 7 bases and J by 7 bases, and 13 bases separated the two germline ends. Germline V gene data show CDR1 as SGHAT and CDR2 as FQNNGV. This CDR3 region has 13 residues. The CDR3 sequence: CASKDVANGELFF. The CDR3 region has the DNA TGTGCCAGCAAGGACGTGGCGAACGGGGAGCTGTTTTTT.